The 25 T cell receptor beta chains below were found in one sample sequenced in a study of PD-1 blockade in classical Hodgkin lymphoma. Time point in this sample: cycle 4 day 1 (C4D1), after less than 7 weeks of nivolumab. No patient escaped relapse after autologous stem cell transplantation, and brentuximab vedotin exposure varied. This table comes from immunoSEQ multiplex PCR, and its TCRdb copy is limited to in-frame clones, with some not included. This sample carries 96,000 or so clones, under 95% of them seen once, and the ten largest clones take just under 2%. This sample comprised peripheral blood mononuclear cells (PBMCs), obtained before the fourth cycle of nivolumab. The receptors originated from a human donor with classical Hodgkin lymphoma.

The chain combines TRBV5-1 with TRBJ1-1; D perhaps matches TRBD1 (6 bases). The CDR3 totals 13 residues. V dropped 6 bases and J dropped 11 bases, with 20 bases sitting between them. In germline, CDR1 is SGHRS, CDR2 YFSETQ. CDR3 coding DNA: TGCGCCAGCACGTGGGACATCCAGACAACGGCTTTCTTT. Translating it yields CASTWDIQTTAFF. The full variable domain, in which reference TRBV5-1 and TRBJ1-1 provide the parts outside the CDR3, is KAGVTQTPRYLIKTRGQQVTLSCSPISGHRSVSWYQQTPGQGLQFLFEYFSETQRNKGNFPGRFSGRQFSNSRSEMNVSTLELGDSALYLCASTWDIQTTAFFGQGTRLTVV.

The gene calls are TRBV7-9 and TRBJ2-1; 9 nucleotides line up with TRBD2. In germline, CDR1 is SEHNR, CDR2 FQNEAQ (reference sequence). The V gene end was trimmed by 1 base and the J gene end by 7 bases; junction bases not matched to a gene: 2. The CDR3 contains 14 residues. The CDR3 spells CASSLGLAVNEQFF. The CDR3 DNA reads TGTGCCAGCAGCTTAGGACTAGCGGTGAATGAGCAGTTCTTC.

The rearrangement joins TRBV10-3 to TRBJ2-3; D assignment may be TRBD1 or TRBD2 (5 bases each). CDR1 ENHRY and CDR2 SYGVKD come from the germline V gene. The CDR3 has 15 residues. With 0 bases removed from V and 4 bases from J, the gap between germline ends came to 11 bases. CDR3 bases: TGTGCCATCAGTGAGTCGTTAGGGACGGCAGATACGCAGTATTTT. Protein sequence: CAISESLGTADTQYF.

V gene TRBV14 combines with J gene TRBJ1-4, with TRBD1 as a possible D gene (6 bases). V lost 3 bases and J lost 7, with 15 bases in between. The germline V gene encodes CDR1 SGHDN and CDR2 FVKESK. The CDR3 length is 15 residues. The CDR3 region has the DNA TGTGCCAGCAGCCAGTTACAGGGATTGGGTGAAAAACTGTTTTTT. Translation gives CASSQLQGLGEKLFF.

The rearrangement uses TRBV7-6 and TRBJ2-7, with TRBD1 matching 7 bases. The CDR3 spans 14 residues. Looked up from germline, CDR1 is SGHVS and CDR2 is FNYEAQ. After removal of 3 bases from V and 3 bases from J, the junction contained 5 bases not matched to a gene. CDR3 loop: CASSFLGGLYEQYF. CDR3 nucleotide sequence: TGTGCCAGCAGCTTTTTAGGGGGCCTCTACGAGCAGTACTTC.

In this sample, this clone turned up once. The chain's CDR3 is CSVEVLSPYEQYF. CDR3 DNA: TGCAGCGTTGAGGTGCTGTCCCCCTACGAGCAGTACTTC. The chain has TRBV29-1 and TRBJ2-7; no clear D gene. Germline-derived CDR1 and CDR2 are SQVTM and ANQGSEA. This CDR3 comprises 13 residues. The V end lost 3 bases, the J end lost 2 bases, and 11 bases lay between the germline ends.

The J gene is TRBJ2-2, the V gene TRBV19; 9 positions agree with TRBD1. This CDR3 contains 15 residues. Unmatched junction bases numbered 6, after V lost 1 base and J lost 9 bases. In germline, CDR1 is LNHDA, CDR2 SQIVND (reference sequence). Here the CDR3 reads CASSIGRQGERELFF. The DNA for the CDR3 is TGTGCCAGTAGTATAGGTAGACAGGGGGAGCGGGAGCTGTTTTTT.

As DNA, the CDR3 is TGCGCCAGCAGCTTGCTAGCCGGGGAGCTGTTTTTT. Translation: CASSLLAGELFF. The chain joins TRBV5-1 to TRBJ2-2, with D hard to call. The ends were cut back, 1 base at V and 6 bases at J, with 4 bases in the middle. The CDR3 is made up of 12 amino acids. In germline, CDR1 is SGHRS, CDR2 YFSETQ.

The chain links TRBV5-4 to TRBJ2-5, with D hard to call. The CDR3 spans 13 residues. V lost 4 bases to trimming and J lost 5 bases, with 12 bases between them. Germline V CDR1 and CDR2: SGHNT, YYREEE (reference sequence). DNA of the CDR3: TGTGCCAGCAGCCGTGGGCCGTCGGAGACCCAGTACTTC. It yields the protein CASSRGPSETQYF.

The DNA for the CDR3 is TGTGCCAGCAGTCCGACAGGGGTACCCTACGAGCAGTACTTC. Translated: CASSPTGVPYEQYF. The chain has TRBV27 and TRBJ2-7, with 8 positions matching TRBD1. The junction had 5 bases not matched to a gene; V was cut back by 5 bases and J by 2 bases. Germline V gene sequence: CDR1 MNHEY, CDR2 SMNVEV (reference sequence). This CDR3 is built from 14 residues.

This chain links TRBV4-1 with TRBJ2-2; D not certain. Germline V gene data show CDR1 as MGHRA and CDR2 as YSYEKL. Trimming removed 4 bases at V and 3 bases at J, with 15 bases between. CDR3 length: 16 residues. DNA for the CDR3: TGCGCCAGCAGCCCCCCCCATGGGCTGGACACCGGGGAGCTGTTTTTT. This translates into CASSPPHGLDTGELFF.

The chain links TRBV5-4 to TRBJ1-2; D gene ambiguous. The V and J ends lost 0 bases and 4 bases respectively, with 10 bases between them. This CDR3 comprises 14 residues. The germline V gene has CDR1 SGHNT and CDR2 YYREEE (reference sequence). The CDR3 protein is CASSLAVRSYGYTF. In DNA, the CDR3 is TGTGCCAGCAGCTTGGCAGTCAGGAGCTATGGCTACACCTTC.

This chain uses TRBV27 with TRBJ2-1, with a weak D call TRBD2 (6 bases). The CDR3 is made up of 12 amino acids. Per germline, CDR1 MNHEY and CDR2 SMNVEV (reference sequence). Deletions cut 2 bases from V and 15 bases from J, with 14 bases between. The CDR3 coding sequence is TGTGCCAGCAGTTTACCCCCGGGACTCTGGTTCTTC. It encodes CASSLPPGLWFF.

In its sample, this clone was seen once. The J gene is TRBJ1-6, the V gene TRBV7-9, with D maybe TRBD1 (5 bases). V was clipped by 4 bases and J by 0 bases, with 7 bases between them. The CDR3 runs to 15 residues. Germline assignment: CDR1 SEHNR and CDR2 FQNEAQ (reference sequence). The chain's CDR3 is CASSSDTSYNSPLHF. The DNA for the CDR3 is TGTGCCAGCAGCTCGGACACCTCCTATAATTCACCCCTCCACTTT.

CDR3 residues: CASSAAFNYGYTF. In DNA form, the CDR3 reads TGTGCCAGCAGCGCGGCCTTCAACTATGGCTACACCTTC. This chain uses TRBV7-9 with TRBJ1-2; D not certain. The V gene's germline CDR1 is SEHNR and CDR2 FQNEAQ (reference sequence). Deletions cut 5 bases from V and 2 bases from J, with 9 bases between. The CDR3 runs 13 residues.

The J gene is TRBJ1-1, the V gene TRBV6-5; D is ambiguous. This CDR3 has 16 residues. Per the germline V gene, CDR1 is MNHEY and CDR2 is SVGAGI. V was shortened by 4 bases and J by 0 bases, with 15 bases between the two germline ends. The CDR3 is CASSSIQLGLNTEAFF. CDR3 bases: TGTGCCAGCAGTTCAATACAACTGGGGTTGAACACTGAAGCTTTCTTT.

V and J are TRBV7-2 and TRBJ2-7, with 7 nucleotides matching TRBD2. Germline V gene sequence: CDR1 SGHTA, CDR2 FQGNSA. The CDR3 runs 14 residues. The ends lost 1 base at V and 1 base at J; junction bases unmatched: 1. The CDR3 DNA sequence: TGTGCCAGCAGCTTAGGGACTAGTTCCTACGAGCAGTACTTC. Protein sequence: CASSLGTSSYEQYF.

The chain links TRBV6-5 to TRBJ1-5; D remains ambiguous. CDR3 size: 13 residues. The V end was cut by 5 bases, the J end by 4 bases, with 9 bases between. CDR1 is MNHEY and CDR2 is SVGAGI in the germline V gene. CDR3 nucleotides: TGTGCCAGCAGTATAGGAGGGAATCAGCCCCAGCATTTT. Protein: CASSIGGNQPQHF.

CDR3 sequence (DNA): TGTGCCAGTAGTATATCCCGTGACAGGGCCGAGACCCAGTACTTC. This codes for CASSISRDRAETQYF. The V gene is TRBV19, the J gene TRBJ2-5; 7 nucleotides agree with TRBD1. This CDR3 spans 15 amino acids. Germline CDR1 and CDR2: LNHDA and SQIVND (reference sequence). V lost 2 bases to trimming and J lost 5 bases; unmatched junction nucleotides: 8.

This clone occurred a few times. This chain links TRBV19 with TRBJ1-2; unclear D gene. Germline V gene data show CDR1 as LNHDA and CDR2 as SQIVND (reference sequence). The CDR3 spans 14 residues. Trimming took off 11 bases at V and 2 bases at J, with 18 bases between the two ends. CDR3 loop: CAAHDSGNNYGYTF. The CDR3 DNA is TGTGCCGCCCATGACTCCGGGAACAACTATGGCTACACCTTC. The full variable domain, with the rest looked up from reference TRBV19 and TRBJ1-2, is DGGITQSPKYLFRKEGQNVTLSCEQNLNHDAMYWYRQDPGQGLRLIYYSQIVNDFQKGDIAEGYSVSREKKESFPLTVTSAQKNPTAFYLCAAHDSGNNYGYTFGSGTRLTVV.

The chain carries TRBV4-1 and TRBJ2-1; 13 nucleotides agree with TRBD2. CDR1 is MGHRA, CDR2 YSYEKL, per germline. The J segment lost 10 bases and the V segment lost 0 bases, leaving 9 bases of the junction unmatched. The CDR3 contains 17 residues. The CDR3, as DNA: TGCGCCAGCAGCCAAGATTTTGGACTAGCGGGAGCTGGGGAGCAGTTCTTC. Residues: CASSQDFGLAGAGEQFF.

The CDR3 coding sequence is TGTGCCAGCAGCTTATCGACAGGCGGAAACACAGATACGCAGTATTTT. Translating gives CASSLSTGGNTDTQYF. This chain joins TRBV7-8 and TRBJ2-3, with D maybe TRBD1 (6 bases). Germline V lookup: CDR1 SGHVS, CDR2 FQNEAQ. The CDR3 runs 16 residues. The V gene lost 2 bases and the J gene lost 2 bases, with 14 bases spanning the gap.

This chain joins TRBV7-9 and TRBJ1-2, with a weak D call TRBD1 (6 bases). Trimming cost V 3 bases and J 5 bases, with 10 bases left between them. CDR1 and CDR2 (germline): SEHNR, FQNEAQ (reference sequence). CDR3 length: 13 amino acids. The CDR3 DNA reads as TGTGCCAGCAGCTTGGACAGAGTATATGGCTACACCTTC. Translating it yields CASSLDRVYGYTF.

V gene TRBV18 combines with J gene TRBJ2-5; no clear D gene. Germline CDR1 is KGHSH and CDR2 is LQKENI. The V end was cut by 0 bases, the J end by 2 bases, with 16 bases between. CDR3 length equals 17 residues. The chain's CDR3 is CASSPPITITRQETQYF. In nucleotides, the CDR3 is TGTGCCAGCTCACCACCGATCACTATCACTCGTCAAGAGACCCAGTACTTC. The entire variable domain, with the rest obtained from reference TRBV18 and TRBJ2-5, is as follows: NAGVMQNPRHLVRRRGQEARLRCSPMKGHSHVYWYRQLPEEGLKFMVYLQKENIIDESGMPKERFSAEFPKEGPSILRIQQVVRGDSAAYFCASSPPITITRQETQYFGPGTRLLVL.

This CDR3 is CASTEIDGYTF. DNA of the CDR3: TGTGCCAGCACCGAGATTGATGGCTACACCTTC. The chain combines TRBV6-1 with TRBJ1-2; no definite D call. The CDR3 sequence is 11 residues long. Germline V gives CDR1 MNHNS, CDR2 SASEGT. V dropped 7 bases and J dropped 6 bases, with 9 bases sitting between them.